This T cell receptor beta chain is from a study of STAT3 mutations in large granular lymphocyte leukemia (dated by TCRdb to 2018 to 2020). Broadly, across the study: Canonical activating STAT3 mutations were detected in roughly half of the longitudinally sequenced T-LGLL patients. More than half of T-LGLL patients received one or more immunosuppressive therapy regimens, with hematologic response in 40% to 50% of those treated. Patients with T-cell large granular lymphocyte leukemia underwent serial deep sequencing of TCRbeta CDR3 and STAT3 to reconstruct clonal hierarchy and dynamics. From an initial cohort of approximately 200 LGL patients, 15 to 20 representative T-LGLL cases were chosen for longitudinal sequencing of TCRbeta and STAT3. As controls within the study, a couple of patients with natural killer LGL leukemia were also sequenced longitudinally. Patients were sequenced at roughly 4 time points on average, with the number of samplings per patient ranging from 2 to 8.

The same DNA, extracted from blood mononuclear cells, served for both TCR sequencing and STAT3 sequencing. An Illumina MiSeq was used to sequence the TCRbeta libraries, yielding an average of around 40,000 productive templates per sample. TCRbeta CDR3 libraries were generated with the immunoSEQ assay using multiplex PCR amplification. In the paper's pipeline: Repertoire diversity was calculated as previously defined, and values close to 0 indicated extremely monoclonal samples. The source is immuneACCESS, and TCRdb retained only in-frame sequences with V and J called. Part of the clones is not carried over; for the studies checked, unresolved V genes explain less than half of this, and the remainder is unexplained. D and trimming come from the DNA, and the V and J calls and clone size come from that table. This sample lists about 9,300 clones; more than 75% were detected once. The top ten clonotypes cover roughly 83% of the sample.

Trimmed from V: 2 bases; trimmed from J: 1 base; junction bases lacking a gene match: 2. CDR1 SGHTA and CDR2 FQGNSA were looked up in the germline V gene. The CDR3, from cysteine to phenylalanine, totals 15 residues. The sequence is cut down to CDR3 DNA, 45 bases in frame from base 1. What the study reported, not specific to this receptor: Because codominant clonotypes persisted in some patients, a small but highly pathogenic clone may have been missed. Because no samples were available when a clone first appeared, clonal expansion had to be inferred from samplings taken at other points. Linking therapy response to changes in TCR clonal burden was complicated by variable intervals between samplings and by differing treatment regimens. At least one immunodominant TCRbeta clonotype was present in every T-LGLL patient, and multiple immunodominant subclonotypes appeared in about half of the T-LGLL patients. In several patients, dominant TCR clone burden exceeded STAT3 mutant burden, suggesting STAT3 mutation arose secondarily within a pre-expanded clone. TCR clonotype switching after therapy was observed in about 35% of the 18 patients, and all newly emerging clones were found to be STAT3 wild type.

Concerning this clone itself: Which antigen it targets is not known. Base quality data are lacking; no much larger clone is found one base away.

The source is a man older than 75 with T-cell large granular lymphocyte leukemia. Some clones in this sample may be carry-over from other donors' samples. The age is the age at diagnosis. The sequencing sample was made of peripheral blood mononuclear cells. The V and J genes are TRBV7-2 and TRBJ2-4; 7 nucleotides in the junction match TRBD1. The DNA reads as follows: TGTGCCAGCAGCTTACAGGGGGAGGCCAAAAACATTCAGTACTTC. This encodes CASSLQGEAKNIQYF.